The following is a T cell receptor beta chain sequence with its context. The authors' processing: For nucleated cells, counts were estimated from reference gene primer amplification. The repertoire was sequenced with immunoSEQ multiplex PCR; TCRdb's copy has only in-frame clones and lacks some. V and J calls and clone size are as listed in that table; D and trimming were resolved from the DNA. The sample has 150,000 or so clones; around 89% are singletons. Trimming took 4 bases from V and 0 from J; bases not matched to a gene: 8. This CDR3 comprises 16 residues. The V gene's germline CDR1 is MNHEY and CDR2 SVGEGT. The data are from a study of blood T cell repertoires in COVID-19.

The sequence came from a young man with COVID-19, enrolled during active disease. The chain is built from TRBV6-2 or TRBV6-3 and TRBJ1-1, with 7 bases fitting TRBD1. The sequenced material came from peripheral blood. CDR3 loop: CASSWWGRGMNTEAFF. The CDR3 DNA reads TGTGCCAGCAGTTGGTGGGGCAGGGGGATGAACACTGAAGCTTTCTTT.